Below, 27 T cell receptor beta chains from the same sample are listed, as sequenced in a study of monozygotic twins with inflammatory bowel disease. TCRdb re-called the 5' RACE reads; one entry per CDR3 protein, DNA not given. This sample contains a few hundred thousand distinct CDR3 sequences. What was sequenced was blood. These receptors all come from a human donor with ulcerative colitis or Crohn's disease, or a healthy co-twin of an affected twin (not recorded which).

The chain carries TRBV9 and TRBJ1-1; without DNA, the TCRdb call of TRBD1 cannot be checked. The CDR3 extends over 17 amino acids. Germline CDR1 is SGDLS and CDR2 is YYNGEE. CDR3 sequence: CASNPPGEIYRDTEAFF.

The rearrangement uses TRBV6-4 and TRBJ2-7; TCRdb lists TRBD1, though no DNA is available to test this call. The CDR3 length is 15 residues. Germline V CDR1 and CDR2: MRHNA, SNTAGT. The CDR3 region is CASRRSLDRAYEQYF.

This rearrangement joins TRBV6-5 to TRBJ1-2. Germline CDR1 MNHEY, CDR2 SVGAGI. This CDR3 is built from 15 residues. CDR3 sequence: CASSYSGRPNYGYTF.

The J gene is TRBJ2-3, the V gene TRBV5-1. The CDR3 totals 13 residues. The germline CDR1 and CDR2 sequences are SGHRS and YFSETQ. The chain's CDR3 is CASSLDNPDTQYF.

The chain recombines TRBV20-1 with TRBJ1-5; the TRBD1 assignment by TCRdb is unverifiable without DNA. CDR1 is DFQATT and CDR2 is SNEGSKA in the germline V gene (reference sequence). The CDR3 is made up of 14 amino acids. The CDR3 is CSAMDRFSNQPQHF.

The chain uses TRBV20-1 and TRBJ2-7. The CDR3 covers 12 residues. Germline CDR1 DFQATT, CDR2 SNEGSKA (reference sequence). Here the CDR3 reads CSASPATYEQYF.

The V and J genes are TRBV20-1 and TRBJ2-3; TCRdb reports TRBD1, a call that lacks DNA to check it against. Germline-derived CDR1 and CDR2 are DFQATT and SNEGSKA (reference sequence). The CDR3 is 16 residues long. This chain's CDR3 is CSARDWGQGGTDTQYF.

The chain couples TRBV12-3 or TRBV12-4 to TRBJ2-7; absent DNA, TCRdb's TRBD1 call cannot be checked. This CDR3 is built from 16 residues. CDR3 in amino acids: CASSLSSRGIRYEQYF.

The rearrangement links TRBV5-1 to TRBJ2-3. Per germline, CDR1 SGHRS and CDR2 YFSETQ. The CDR3 runs to 13 residues. CDR3 protein: CASSLVDTDTQYF.

The chain couples TRBV12-3 or TRBV12-4 to TRBJ2-5; TCRdb's D call of TRBD1 is untestable without DNA. This CDR3 comprises 14 residues. The CDR3: CASCMGPIQETQYF.

This chain connects TRBV5-1 to TRBJ2-4; checking the TCRdb D call of TRBD1 is not possible without DNA. CDR1 and CDR2 (germline): SGHRS, YFSETQ. The CDR3 has 16 amino acids. CDR3 in amino acids: CASSLALGQGRNIQYF.

The V call is TRBV7-9, the J call TRBJ1-1; TCRdb lists TRBD1, though no DNA is available to test this call. In germline, CDR1 is SEHNR, CDR2 FQNEAQ (reference sequence). CDR3 length: 12 residues. The CDR3 reads CASSLGQAEAFF.

This chain connects TRBV5-6 to TRBJ2-1; without DNA, the TCRdb call of TRBD2 cannot be checked. Germline V lookup: CDR1 SGHDT, CDR2 YYEEEE. This CDR3 comprises 17 residues. The CDR3 loop reads CASSLEIWSGGENEQFF.

The rearrangement links TRBV5-1 to TRBJ2-1; checking the TCRdb D call of TRBD1 is not possible without DNA. The germline V gene has CDR1 SGHRS and CDR2 YFSETQ. This CDR3 is 12 amino acids long. CDR3 loop: CASSPTGDEEFF.

The chain joins TRBV7-8 to TRBJ2-2; absent DNA, TCRdb's TRBD1 call cannot be checked. CDR3 length: 16 amino acids. Looked up from germline, CDR1 is SGHVS and CDR2 is FQNEAQ. Here the CDR3 reads CASSPMGQGYTGELFF.

The rearrangement uses TRBV18 and TRBJ1-1. CDR1 KGHSH and CDR2 LQKENI come from the germline V gene. The CDR3 is made up of 15 amino acids. The CDR3 protein is CASSPGTNGRTEAFF.

This chain uses TRBV12-3 or TRBV12-4 with TRBJ1-2; TCRdb's assignment of TRBD1 cannot be checked, as there is no DNA. The CDR3 sequence is 13 residues long. CDR3 loop: CASSLGDRGSYTF.

The chain has TRBV28 and TRBJ2-1; TCRdb's D call, TRBD1, is unchecked because there is no DNA. The CDR3 spans 15 residues. Germline V gene data show CDR1 as MDHEN and CDR2 as SYDVKM. CDR3 sequence reads: CASRWTGGSYNEQFF.

CDR3 sequence: CSVLTRTENYGYTF. The chain combines TRBV29-1 with TRBJ1-2; as DNA is missing, the TRBD1 call by TCRdb cannot be tested. Looked up from germline, CDR1 is SQVTM and CDR2 is ANQGSEA. The CDR3 is 14 amino acids.

The chain has TRBV7-9 and TRBJ1-5; absent DNA, TCRdb's TRBD1 call cannot be checked. The CDR3 length is 15 residues. The germline V gene encodes CDR1 SEHNR and CDR2 FQNEAQ (reference sequence). The CDR3 region is CASSLGAGIDQPQHF.

The chain couples TRBV5-1 to TRBJ1-1; the D call from TCRdb, TRBD1, cannot be confirmed without DNA. The CDR3 spans 15 residues. Germline V CDR1 and CDR2: SGHRS, YFSETQ. The CDR3 loop is CASSWIRDKDTEAFF.

This chain links TRBV5-1 with TRBJ2-1; TCRdb reports TRBD1, a call that lacks DNA to check it against. Per germline, CDR1 SGHRS and CDR2 YFSETQ. The CDR3 is made up of 14 amino acids. The chain's CDR3 is CASSFAGEMFEQFF.

J is TRBJ2-3 and V is TRBV7-2; no DNA is available, so the TRBD2 call from TCRdb remains unchecked. Germline V gene data show CDR1 as SGHTA and CDR2 as FQGNSA. The CDR3 spans 15 residues. The CDR3 sequence is CASSPAWLAVDRQYF.

The CDR3 is CASSFPSWYQETQYF. This chain connects TRBV7-9 to TRBJ2-5. CDR1 SEHNR and CDR2 FQNEAQ come from the germline V gene (reference sequence). The CDR3 has 15 residues.

The chain recombines TRBV12-3 or TRBV12-4 with TRBJ1-1. The CDR3 is made up of 13 amino acids. The CDR3 here is CASNIRQNTEAFF.

The J gene is TRBJ2-7, the V gene TRBV10-3. Per the germline V gene, CDR1 is ENHRY and CDR2 is SYGVKD. There are 12 residues in the CDR3. The CDR3 here is CAISESEYEQYF.

The rearrangement links TRBV6-5 to TRBJ2-2; lacking DNA, the TRBD1 call made by TCRdb goes unchecked. In germline, CDR1 is MNHEY, CDR2 SVGAGI. This CDR3 has 16 amino acids. CDR3 loop: CASSFTDRGNTGELFF.